This T cell receptor beta chain was obtained from a study of T cell repertoires in cytomegalovirus infection. TCRdb re-derived calls from the reads in MiXCR, one entry per CDR3 protein. The data contain roughly 200,000 distinct CDR3 sequences, 17% of them singletons. Study-wide results and caveats: There were carriers of CMV plus the relevant HLA, and cumulative public TCR beta family frequency identified them.

Concerning this clonotype: Antigen specificity is unknown.

CDR1 and CDR2 (germline): SGHVS, FNYEAQ. This CDR3 region has 13 residues. The ends were cut back, 5 bases at V and 5 bases at J, with 12 bases in the middle. The receptor's source is a human donor in good health (CMV status not recorded). Some clones in this sample may be carry-over from other donors' samples. Sample: CD8+ T cells from PBMCs. The J gene is TRBJ2-5, the V gene TRBV7-6, with D perhaps TRBD2 (5 bases). The CDR3 region is CASSPLLGETQYF. CDR3 nucleotide sequence: TGTGCCAGCAGCCCTCTACTAGGGGAGACCCAGTACTTC.